The 24 T cell receptor beta chains reported below all come from one sample, sequenced in a study of vaccination effects on CD4 cells after COVID-19. The antigens for these receptors are not known. Following culture for more than 9 days, CD4+ T cells were isolated. Every participant took two doses of the BNT162b2 or mRNA-1273 vaccine. Libraries were prepared by immunoSEQ multiplex PCR; TCRdb keeps only in-frame clonotypes and omits some of them. The sample includes tens of thousands of clones, 74% of them seen just once. The sample in question was CD4+ T cells from PBMCs cultured without peptide, obtained after COVID-19 vaccination. Receptors originate from a human donor who received a COVID-19 vaccine.

This clone was picked up one time. The rearrangement uses TRBV13 and TRBJ2-3; D is unresolved. V was clipped by 3 bases and J by 6 bases, with 4 bases between them. This CDR3 region has 11 residues. Germline V gives CDR1 PRHDT, CDR2 FYEKMQ (reference sequence). CDR3 residues: CASSFRDTQYF. CDR3 coding DNA: TGTGCCAGCAGCTTCCGGGATACGCAGTATTTT. Using reference TRBV13 and TRBJ2-3 for the parts outside the CDR3, the full variable domain is AAGVIQSPRHLIKEKRETATLKCYPIPRHDTVYWYQQGPGQDPQFLISFYEKMQSDKGSIPDRFSAQQFSDYHSELNMSSLELGDSALYFCASSFRDTQYFGPGTRLTVL.

The chain employs TRBV3-1 (or the pseudogene TRBV3-2) and TRBJ1-2, with D unresolved. Between the trimmed V and J ends, which lost 3 bases and 6 bases, there was a span of 5 bases. The CDR3 sequence is 11 residues long. Germline V CDR1 and CDR2: LGHDT, YNNKEL (reference sequence). For the CDR3, the DNA is TGTGCCAGCAGCCAGGGTAATGGCTACACCTTC. Amino acid sequence: CASSQGNGYTF.

The rearrangement joins TRBV10-3 to TRBJ1-1; 10 nucleotides align to TRBD1. V was pared by 7 bases and J by 5 bases, with 4 bases of the junction left unmatched. This CDR3 comprises 13 residues. Germline loops: CDR1 ENHRY, CDR2 SYGVKD. CDR3 amino acids: CAIMRTGGTEAFF. CDR3 nucleotides: TGTGCCATCATGAGGACAGGGGGAACTGAAGCTTTCTTT.

CDR3 sequence (DNA): TGTGCCAGCAGCTCGAGACTAGCAGTTGGTGGTGAGCAGTTCTTC. This translates into CASSSRLAVGGEQFF. The genes are TRBV11-2 and TRBJ2-1; 7 bases match TRBD2. V trimming: 4 bases; J trimming: 9 bases; junction bases outside the gene matches: 12. Germline CDR1 is SGHAT and CDR2 is FQNNGV. The CDR3 has 15 amino acids. The variable domain in full, with the rest retrieved from reference TRBV11-2 and TRBJ2-1, is EAGVAQSPRYKIIEKRQSVAFWCNPISGHATLYWYQQILGQGPKLLIQFQNNGVVDDSQLPKDRFSAERLKGVDSTLKIQPAKLEDSAVYLCASSSRLAVGGEQFFGPGTRLTVL.

The CDR3 sequence: CASRRLAGNTDTQYF. In DNA, the CDR3 is TGCGCCAGCAGGAGACTAGCGGGGAACACAGATACGCAGTATTTT. The rearrangement uses TRBV4-1 and TRBJ2-3; 11 bases are shared with TRBD2. Germline V gives CDR1 MGHRA, CDR2 YSYEKL. This CDR3 contains 15 residues. V gave up 6 bases and J gave up 2 bases; unmatched junction bases: 4.

The chain couples TRBV2 to TRBJ1-1; 10 nucleotides line up with TRBD1. CDR3 length: 14 residues. CDR1 is SNHLY, CDR2 FYNNEI, per germline. Germline trimming cut 5 bases from V and 6 bases from J; bases unmatched to any gene: 6. Here the CDR3 reads CASSLRQGASEAFF. Written as DNA, the CDR3 is TGTGCCAGCAGTCTCCGACAGGGGGCCTCTGAAGCTTTCTTT.

CDR3 protein: CAYRADLNQETQYF. CDR3 DNA sequence: TGTGCCTACCGAGCGGACCTCAACCAAGAGACCCAGTACTTC. This chain joins TRBV30 and TRBJ2-5; D possibly corresponds to TRBD2 (5 bases). The CDR3 has 14 amino acids. Trimming took off 7 bases at V and 0 bases at J, with 15 bases between the two ends. The germline gives CDR1 GTSNPN, CDR2 SVGIG (reference sequence). Filled out from reference TRBV30 and TRBJ2-5, the complete variable domain reads SQTIHQWPATLVQPVGSPLSLECTVEGTSNPNLYWYRQAAGRGLQLLFYSVGIGQISSEVPQNLSASRPQDRQFILSSKKLLLSDSGFYLCAYRADLNQETQYFGPGTRLLVL.

The chain links TRBV28 to TRBJ1-1; 7 nucleotides agree with TRBD1. V trimming: 1 base; J trimming: 3 bases; junction bases outside the gene matches: 14. The CDR3 has 18 residues. Germline V gene lookup returns CDR1 MDHEN and CDR2 SYDVKM. CDR3 nucleotides: TGTGCCAGCAGTTTATTTTCCGCCTACAGGGGCGAGGACACTGAAGCTTTCTTT. Amino acids: CASSLFSAYRGEDTEAFF.

V usage is TRBV6-1 and J usage is TRBJ1-2; no definite D call. This CDR3 is 12 amino acids long. The V end was cut by 0 bases, the J end by 4 bases, with 3 bases between. Germline V lookup: CDR1 MNHNS, CDR2 SASEGT. This chain's CDR3 is CASSEAPYGYTF. CDR3 coding DNA: TGTGCCAGCAGTGAAGCGCCCTATGGCTACACCTTC.

The chain links TRBV6-1 to TRBJ1-2; D call uncertain. Trimming shortened V by 2 bases and J by 0 bases, and 7 bases separated the two germline ends. Per the germline V gene, CDR1 is MNHNS and CDR2 is SASEGT. The CDR3 spans 14 residues. CDR3 amino acids: CASSETRTNYGYTF. CDR3 coding DNA: TGTGCCAGCAGTGAAACCCGGACTAACTATGGCTACACCTTC.

This chain joins TRBV29-1 and TRBJ1-4; D is possibly TRBD1 (5 bases). Trimming shortened V by 6 bases and J by 6 bases, and 14 bases separated the two germline ends. The CDR3 runs 13 residues. The germline V gene encodes CDR1 SQVTM and CDR2 ANQGSEA. The CDR3 nucleotides are TGCAGCGTCGCAGGGATTCGGGATGAAAAACTGTTTTTT. Amino acid sequence: CSVAGIRDEKLFF. Full variable domain (remainder filled in from reference TRBV29-1 and TRBJ1-4): SAVISQKPSRDICQRGTSLTIQCQVDSQVTMMFWYRQQPGQSLTLIATANQGSEATYESGFVIDKFPISRPNLTFSTLTVSNMSPEDSSIYLCSVAGIRDEKLFFGSGTQLSVL.

This chain links TRBV12-3 or TRBV12-4 with TRBJ1-2, with TRBD1 identical over 7 bases. J gave up 6 bases and V 6 bases, and 7 bases lay outside the gene matches. The CDR3 spans 13 residues. The CDR3 DNA is TGTGCCAGCAGCCCCGGGACAGCAGATGGCTACACCTTC. This encodes CASSPGTADGYTF.

J is TRBJ2-5 and V is TRBV4-1; 10 nucleotides agree with TRBD1. The germline CDR1 and CDR2 sequences are MGHRA and YSYEKL. Germline trimming cut 4 bases from V and 2 bases from J; bases unmatched to any gene: 4. The CDR3 loop spans 15 amino acids. The CDR3 nucleotides read TGCGCCAGCAGCCGGGGACAGGGGATTCAAGAGACCCAGTACTTC. The encoded protein is CASSRGQGIQETQYF.

This chain uses TRBV29-1 with TRBJ1-2; tentatively, D is TRBD1 (5 bases). V lost 6 bases to trimming and J lost 7 bases, with 15 bases between them. The germline CDR1 and CDR2 sequences are SQVTM and ANQGSEA. There are 12 residues in the CDR3. The chain's CDR3 is CSVAYGGVGYTF. CDR3 DNA: TGCAGCGTCGCCTATGGAGGGGTTGGCTACACCTTC.

This chain joins TRBV30 and TRBJ1-1; D ambiguous. The CDR3 is made up of 12 amino acids. V lost 4 bases, J lost 0 bases, and 6 bases lay in between. Germline CDR1 and CDR2: GTSNPN and SVGIG (reference sequence). CDR3 residues: CAWILMNTEAFF. The CDR3 bases are TGTGCCTGGATATTAATGAACACTGAAGCTTTCTTT.

This chain links TRBV11-3 with TRBJ2-2; the D gene could be TRBD1 or TRBD2 (5 bases each). V was clipped by 5 bases and J by 1 base, with 11 bases between them. The germline V gene has CDR1 SGHNT and CDR2 YENEEA. The CDR3 is made up of 15 amino acids. The CDR3 bases are TGTGCCAGCAGCCTCGGTGGGGGGAACACCGGGGAGCTGTTTTTT. This sequence encodes CASSLGGGNTGELFF.

The V and J genes are TRBV18 and TRBJ1-1, with D tentatively TRBD1 (6 bases). Germline loops: CDR1 KGHSH, CDR2 LQKENI. The CDR3 is made up of 17 amino acids. Trimming cost V 3 bases and J 1 base, with 18 bases left between them. The CDR3 DNA sequence: TGTGCCAGCTCACCCGGGGTGGGGGCGGCTGGGAACACTGAAGCTTTCTTT. This codes for CASSPGVGAAGNTEAFF. The whole variable domain, remainder taken from reference TRBV18 and TRBJ1-1, is NAGVMQNPRHLVRRRGQEARLRCSPMKGHSHVYWYRQLPEEGLKFMVYLQKENIIDESGMPKERFSAEFPKEGPSILRIQQVVRGDSAAYFCASSPGVGAAGNTEAFFGQGTRLTVV.

The rearrangement joins TRBV6-6 to TRBJ2-3; possible D gene TRBD1, 6 bases. CDR3 length: 12 residues. V was trimmed by 7 bases and J by 1 base, leaving 6 bases between them. Germline CDR1 is MNHNY and CDR2 is SVGAGI (reference sequence). For the CDR3, the DNA is TGTGCCAGCACAGGGGGCACAGATACGCAGTATTTT. Translating gives CASTGGTDTQYF.

The V and J genes are TRBV18 and TRBJ2-3, with 8 nucleotides matching TRBD2. Per the germline V gene, CDR1 is KGHSH and CDR2 is LQKENI. V shed 1 base and J 0 bases; nucleotides not matched to a gene: 0. This CDR3 region has 15 residues. The CDR3 here is CASSPLAGSTDTQYF. CDR3 nucleotides: TGTGCCAGCTCACCACTAGCGGGGAGCACAGATACGCAGTATTTT.

The V call is TRBV19, the J call TRBJ1-1, with 9 positions matching TRBD1. The CDR3 loop spans 15 amino acids. Looked up from germline, CDR1 is LNHDA and CDR2 is SQIVND (reference sequence). J was trimmed by 7 bases and V by 3 bases; bases with no gene match: 9. The DNA of the CDR3 is TGTGCCAGTAGTATTTATACAGGGGGCTCGAATGAAGCTTTCTTT. Residues: CASSIYTGGSNEAFF.

The chain couples TRBV5-1 to TRBJ2-3; D perhaps matches TRBD1 (7 bases). Germline CDR1 is SGHRS and CDR2 is YFSETQ. Between the trimmed V and J ends, which lost 1 base and 0 bases, there was a span of 9 bases. This CDR3 is built from 15 residues. The CDR3 DNA follows: TGCGCCAGCAGCTTGTCAGGGGGGAGCACAGATACGCAGTATTTT. Amino acids: CASSLSGGSTDTQYF.

For the CDR3, the DNA is TGTGCCAGCAGACAGGGTAGGTCGCAGTACGTC. Translation gives CASRQGRSQYV. J is TRBJ2-7 and V is TRBV6-5, with D possibly being TRBD1 (6 bases). From germline, CDR1 is MNHEY and CDR2 SVGAGI. This CDR3 has 11 amino acids. The V gene lost 6 bases and the J gene lost 9 bases, with 12 bases spanning the gap.

The rearrangement links TRBV5-4 to TRBJ1-4; TRBD1 aligns across 8 bases. The CDR3 contains 17 residues. V gave up 4 bases and J gave up 0 bases; unmatched junction bases: 8. Germline CDR1 and CDR2: SGHNT and YYREEE (reference sequence). The DNA for the CDR3 is TGTGCCAGCAGCAGGACAGGGCTAGCTGCAACTAATGAAAAACTGTTTTTT. Amino acids: CASSRTGLAATNEKLFF. Based on the CDR3 plus reference TRBV5-4 and TRBJ1-4, the full variable domain is ETGVTQSPTHLIKTRGQQVTLRCSSQSGHNTVSWYQQALGQGPQFIFQYYREEENGRGNFPPRFSGLQFPNYSSELNVNALELDDSALYLCASSRTGLAATNEKLFFGSGTQLSVL.

This clone came up a few times. This rearrangement joins TRBV29-1 to TRBJ1-2; D possibly corresponds to TRBD1 (6 bases). V lost 5 bases and J 2 bases, leaving 21 bases between the germline ends. This CDR3 comprises 16 residues. CDR1 and CDR2 from the germline V gene are SQVTM and ANQGSEA. The CDR3 region has the DNA TGCAGCGTTTGGGACGCCGGGACACCAGGAAACTATGGCTACACCTTC. As protein: CSVWDAGTPGNYGYTF.